There are a few counts of the clone carrying this T cell receptor (beta chain). Its target is not known. This record belongs to a study of beta chain features in type 1 diabetes. General observations from the study: Moderately but significantly shorter TCRB CDR3s were found in Type 1 diabetes patients in all four CD4+ subsets.

Germline V gives CDR1 SGDLS, CDR2 YYNGEE. V gave up 4 bases and J gave up 0 bases, with 11 bases separating them. This CDR3 has 15 residues. The authors reverse transcribed all of the isolated RNA, so sequencing captured expressed TCRB transcripts. Here immunoSEQ multiplex PCR was the method, and the copy in TCRdb shows in-frame clones only, minus some. The sample contains approximately 170,000 clones, less than 10% of which appear only once. The sequence was collected from a man aged 18 to 29 with type 1 diabetes. This chain connects TRBV9 to TRBJ1-3; D remains unclear. Sequencing used central memory CD4+ T cells from blood. CDR3 residues: CASSPRGDSGNTIYF. The CDR3 region has the DNA TGTGCCAGCAGCCCGCGGGGAGACTCTGGAAACACCATATATTTT.